A few counts support the clone carrying this T cell receptor beta chain. What it binds is unknown. The data were obtained in a study of T cells in Graves' hyperthyroidism and ophthalmopathy. Study-level background: The authors collected peripheral blood at initial diagnosis, before any treatment.

The CDR3 extends over 15 amino acids. V dropped 4 bases and J dropped 0; count of bases not matched to a gene: 4. Germline-derived CDR1 and CDR2 are LNHDA and SQIVND (reference sequence). Regarding the study as a whole: Ophthalmopathy and stable hyperthyroidism were separated by a 13 V-J model.

Researchers amplified the TCR beta CDR3 regions from RNA transcripts. The HTBI primer set served for first-round RT-PCR of the TCR CDR3. TCRdb fed the multiplex PCR reads into MiXCR, producing one record per CDR3 protein. This sample carries approximately 300,000 distinct CDR3 sequences, 16% of them seen once, and the ten largest clones take 33%. Diagnosing involved the use of clinical symptoms, serum thyroxine and TRAb, thyroid ultrasound and orbital computed tomography. The authors took PBMCs from over 8.5 ml fresh peripheral blood. The chain combines TRBV19 with TRBJ2-5; TRBD1 agrees at 8 bases. Sequenced: blood. The TCR was taken from a man aged 30-40 years with Graves' hyperthyroidism. The CDR3 region is CASSTDRAHQETQYF. The CDR3 DNA sequence: TGTGCCAGTAGTACGGACAGGGCCCACCAAGAGACCCAGTACTTC.